Shown below are 30 T cell receptor beta chains from a single sample sequenced in a study of T cell repertoires in cytomegalovirus infection (dated by TCRdb to between 2018 and 2021). This sample was sequenced with an Illumina HiSeq 1500. TCRdb reran the public reads through fastp at Q25 and MiXCR, keeping productive beta chains. Every entry covers one CDR3 protein and lists the most common genes and DNA from its rows. In this sample the table shows about 450,000 distinct CDR3 sequences, 31% of which occur a single time. Together, the top ten hold roughly 13% of the sample. Sequencing was performed on PBMCs. These TCRs come from a human donor in good health (CMV status not recorded). Some clones in this sample may be carry-over from other donors' samples.

This clonotype was counted many times. The CDR3 region is CASSPVKNYEQYF. CDR3 nucleotides: TGTGCCAGCAGCCCCGTTAAGAACTACGAGCAGTACTTC. The chain links TRBV7-2 to TRBJ2-7; D remains ambiguous. CDR3 size: 13 residues. V lost 5 bases and J lost 3, with 11 bases in between. Germline CDR1 and CDR2: SGHTA and FQGNSA.

The rearrangement links TRBV4-3 to TRBJ2-1; 14 nucleotides line up with TRBD2. The CDR3 has 15 amino acids. V shed 1 base, J shed 12 bases, and the junction held 5 bases outside the gene matches. CDR1 and CDR2 (germline): LGHNA, YSLEER. As DNA, the CDR3 is TGCGCCAGCAGCCAAGGACTAGCGGGGGGGCCCGGGCAGTTCTTC. It is translated as CASSQGLAGGPGQFF.

As regards this clonotype: A much larger clonotype is one base distant, so this may be a read error. The CDR3 spells CASSVTGQGNQPQHF. The DNA of the CDR3 is TGTGCCAGCAGCGTAACGGGACAGGGCAATCAGCCCCAGCATTTT. V usage is TRBV7-3 and J usage is TRBJ1-5, with 8 bases aligning to TRBD1. Germline CDR1 is SGHTA and CDR2 is FQGTGA. The CDR3 contains 15 residues.

The table lists this clonotype with a few counts. The chain couples TRBV6-6 to TRBJ1-2; D possibly corresponds to TRBD1 (5 bases). Trimming left V 0 bases short and J 4 bases short, with 12 bases between. CDR3 length: 15 amino acids. Per germline, CDR1 MNHNY and CDR2 SVGAGI (reference sequence). In DNA form, the CDR3 reads TGTGCCAGCAGTTACTCCCAGGGAAGGTCCTATGGCTACACCTTC. As protein: CASSYSQGRSYGYTF.

This sequence joins TRBV28 and TRBJ1-1, with 8 bases fitting TRBD1. The CDR3 is made up of 12 amino acids. The junction had 4 bases not matched to a gene; V was cut back by 0 bases and J by 13 bases. Germline V gene sequence: CDR1 MDHEN, CDR2 SYDVKM. CDR3 in DNA: TGTGCCAGCAGTTTATGGGGGACAGGCGGTTTCTTT. Translated: CASSLWGTGGFF.

The J gene is TRBJ2-1, the V gene TRBV4-3; D uncertain. The germline V and J ends were trimmed by 3 bases and 4 bases, with 10 bases remaining between them. From germline, CDR1 is LGHNA and CDR2 YSLEER. The CDR3 loop spans 14 amino acids. The CDR3 protein is CASSHNERYNEQFF. CDR3 DNA sequence: TGCGCCAGCAGCCACAACGAGAGGTACAATGAGCAGTTCTTC.

The J gene is TRBJ2-2, the V gene TRBV7-7; D is perhaps TRBD1 (6 bases). Trimming cost V 5 bases and J 7 bases, with 14 bases left between them. Germline CDR1 SSHAT, CDR2 FNYEAQ (reference sequence). This CDR3 is 14 amino acids long. The CDR3 DNA is TGTGCCAGCAGCGCAAAAGGGGGACACGGGGAGCTGTTTTTT. It encodes CASSAKGGHGELFF.

Comment on this clonotype: This may come from a read error, since a much larger clone is one base off. V is TRBV7-6 and J is TRBJ1-4, with TRBD1 identical over 11 bases. The CDR3 is 15 amino acids. The germline CDR1 and CDR2 sequences are SGHVS and FNYEAQ. CDR3 nucleotide sequence: TGTGCCAGCAGCGCCACCGGGACAGGGGGTGAAATACTGTTTTTT. It encodes CASSATGTGGEILFF.

In the case of this clonotype: Likely a read error: the CDR3 ends without its conserved phenylalanine or tryptophan. The rearrangement uses TRBV7-2 and TRBJ2-7; the D gene could be TRBD1 or TRBD2 (5 bases each). Germline CDR1 is SGHTA and CDR2 is FQGNSA. V lost 5 bases and J 2 bases, leaving 13 bases between the germline ends. The CDR3 is 14 residues long. CDR3 protein: CASSHGATTYEQYS. DNA for the CDR3: TGTGCCAGCAGCCACGGGGCTACGACCTACGAGCAGTACTCC.

The V gene is TRBV7-3, the J gene TRBJ2-6, with a tentative D call TRBD1 (6 bases). Germline CDR1 SGHTA, CDR2 FQGTGA. V was pared by 5 bases and J by 0 bases, with 20 bases between. The CDR3 has 19 residues. The CDR3 region has the DNA TGTGCCAGCAGCCCCACCAGGGGCCCCTCGTACTCTGGGGCCAACGTCCTGACTTTC. It specifies CASSPTRGPSYSGANVLTF.

This clonotype was found many times. The chain recombines TRBV27 with TRBJ1-1; D is unresolved. The CDR3 has 16 amino acids. Trimming cost V 6 bases and J 1 base, with 18 bases left between them. Germline V gene sequence: CDR1 MNHEY, CDR2 SMNVEV (reference sequence). CDR3 region: CASRQTIRARNTEAFF. The CDR3 DNA follows: TGTGCCAGCAGGCAAACGATAAGGGCGAGGAACACTGAAGCTTTCTTT.

This clonotype has ten or more counts. The rearrangement links TRBV7-8 to TRBJ2-7, with D unresolved. Germline V gives CDR1 SGHVS, CDR2 FQNEAQ. The CDR3 is 16 amino acids. Trimming left V 1 base short and J 0 bases short, with 13 bases between. CDR3 loop: CASSLDPRRSSYEQYF. The CDR3 bases are TGTGCCAGCAGCTTAGACCCGAGGCGGAGCTCCTACGAGCAGTACTTC.

Note on this clonotype: A much larger clonotype is one base distant, so this may be a read error. V gene TRBV11-3 combines with J gene TRBJ2-2, with a tentative D call TRBD1 (5 bases). CDR1 is SGHNT, CDR2 YENEEA, per germline. The CDR3 has 17 residues. The CDR3 reads CAGSPQPGWTNTGELFF. The CDR3 DNA reads as TGTGCCGGCAGCCCCCAACCAGGGTGGACGAACACCGGGGAGCTGTTTTTT.

The chain is built from TRBV6-5 and TRBJ2-7, with 10 nucleotides matching TRBD1. This CDR3 contains 17 residues. V lost 5 bases to trimming and J lost 3 bases; unmatched junction nucleotides: 13. Germline CDR1 is MNHEY and CDR2 is SVGAGI. The CDR3 region has the DNA TGTGCCAGCAGTCGAACCTTCGGGACAGGGGATTTCTACGAGCAGTACTTC. Translating gives CASSRTFGTGDFYEQYF.

V gene TRBV28 combines with J gene TRBJ2-1; 9 bases line up with TRBD2. With V trimmed by 3 bases and J by 3 bases, 6 bases remained unmatched. The CDR3 extends over 16 amino acids. CDR1 is MDHEN, CDR2 SYDVKM, per germline. CDR3 in DNA: TGTGCCAGCAGTTTTGCGACTAGCGGTTACTACAATGAGCAGTTCTTC. It is translated as CASSFATSGYYNEQFF.

J is TRBJ1-6 and V is TRBV18, with D perhaps matching TRBD1 (5 bases). Germline CDR1 is KGHSH and CDR2 is LQKENI. The ends were cut back, 3 bases at V and 8 bases at J, with 20 bases in the middle. The CDR3 sequence is 17 residues long. In DNA form, the CDR3 reads TGTGCCAGCTCACCCCGACTTCCCGGGACGGGGGATTCACCCCTCCACTTT. As protein: CASSPRLPGTGDSPLHF.

This chain connects TRBV20-1 to TRBJ1-2, with 7 bases matching TRBD1. The germline V gene has CDR1 DFQATT and CDR2 SNEGSKA (reference sequence). This CDR3 has 13 amino acids. V shed 3 bases and J 4 bases; nucleotides not matched to a gene: 5. Here the CDR3 reads CSARHRDSYGYTF. The CDR3 DNA is TGCAGTGCTAGGCACCGGGACAGCTATGGCTACACCTTC.

J is TRBJ2-2 and V is TRBV3-1, with 7 bases fitting TRBD1. This CDR3 contains 16 residues. CDR1 LGHDT and CDR2 YNNKEL come from the germline V gene (reference sequence). V gave up 0 bases and J gave up 3 bases; unmatched junction bases: 4. CDR3 loop: CASSQEERGHTGELFF. The CDR3 DNA reads TGTGCCAGCAGCCAAGAGGAAAGGGGGCACACCGGGGAGCTGTTTTTT.

The chain combines TRBV2 with TRBJ2-7, with D unresolved. V lost 4 bases to trimming and J lost 0 bases, with 4 bases between them. The CDR3 contains 12 residues. The germline V gene encodes CDR1 SNHLY and CDR2 FYNNEI. DNA for the CDR3: TGTGCCAGCAGTGCCAGCTCCTACGAGCAGTACTTC. Protein product: CASSASSYEQYF.

V gene TRBV5-4 combines with J gene TRBJ1-2, with a weak D call TRBD1 (6 bases). The CDR3 spans 15 residues. V shed 4 bases and J shed 2 bases, with 15 bases lying between them. CDR1 is SGHNT and CDR2 is YYREEE in the germline V gene (reference sequence). CDR3 sequence: CASSNEQGRNYGYTF. DNA for the CDR3: TGTGCCAGCAGCAACGAACAGGGAAGGAACTATGGCTACACCTTC. The full variable domain, with the rest looked up from reference TRBV5-4 and TRBJ1-2, is ETGVTQSPTHLIKTRGQQVTLRCSSQSGHNTVSWYQQALGQGPQFIFQYYREEENGRGNFPPRFSGLQFPNYSSELNVNALELDDSALYLCASSNEQGRNYGYTFGSGTRLTVV.

This clonotype was picked up many times. The chain couples TRBV6-1 to TRBJ1-3, with unresolved D. V lost 5 bases to trimming and J lost 2 bases, with 10 bases between them. CDR1 is MNHNS, CDR2 SASEGT, per germline. The CDR3 extends over 14 amino acids. The CDR3 sequence is CASSNEKTGNTIYF. The DNA for the CDR3 is TGTGCCAGCAGTAACGAAAAAACTGGAAACACCATATATTTT.

This clonotype was counted at least ten times. The rearrangement links TRBV19 to TRBJ1-2; D unresolved. Germline V gene lookup returns CDR1 LNHDA and CDR2 SQIVND (reference sequence). This CDR3 is built from 13 residues. Trimming left V 3 bases short and J 6 bases short, with 11 bases between. The CDR3 DNA reads TGTGCCAGTAGTATTAAGACCTACGATGGCTACACCTTC. This gives the protein CASSIKTYDGYTF.

This clonotype appeared many times. The genes are TRBV7-9 and TRBJ2-5; a weak D match, TRBD2 (6 bases). Per the germline V gene, CDR1 is SEHNR and CDR2 is FQNEAQ (reference sequence). V was cut by 3 bases and J by 4 bases, with 9 bases left in between. This CDR3 has 13 amino acids. The CDR3 reads CASSFYGGETQYF. The CDR3 coding sequence is TGTGCCAGCAGCTTTTACGGGGGAGAGACCCAGTACTTC.

V usage is TRBV11-1 and J usage is TRBJ2-4; D gene uncertain. Germline CDR1 and CDR2: SGHAT and FQDESV (reference sequence). The V and J ends lost 5 bases and 0 bases respectively, with 8 bases between them. The CDR3 runs 14 residues. This CDR3 reads CASSHTIAKNIQYF. CDR3 nucleotides: TGTGCCAGCAGCCATACGATAGCCAAAAACATTCAGTACTTC.

This clonotype was recorded at least ten times. The rearrangement joins TRBV7-2 to TRBJ2-1; the D is unclear. The germline CDR1 and CDR2 sequences are SGHTA and FQGNSA. V shed 2 bases and J shed 3 bases, with 11 bases lying between them. The CDR3 contains 15 residues. CDR3: CASSLTTGHYNEQFF. The CDR3 DNA is TGTGCCAGCAGCTTAACGACGGGCCACTACAATGAGCAGTTCTTC.

This clonotype was seen a few times. This sequence joins TRBV20-1 and TRBJ1-2, with D maybe TRBD1 (6 bases). Germline lookup yields CDR1 DFQATT and CDR2 SNEGSKA (reference sequence). With 7 bases removed from V and 6 bases from J, the gap between germline ends came to 15 bases. This CDR3 is built from 12 residues. CDR3 sequence reads: CSGVGGMDGYTF. In DNA, the CDR3 is TGCAGTGGGGTAGGGGGGATGGATGGCTACACCTTC.

The chain combines TRBV7-9 with TRBJ1-1; D call uncertain. The ends were cut back, 10 bases at V and 1 base at J, with 10 bases in the middle. CDR1 is SEHNR, CDR2 FQNEAQ, per germline (reference sequence). The CDR3 is made up of 12 amino acids. The DNA for the CDR3 is TGTGCCACAGGAAAGACGAACACTGAAGCTTTCTTT. Protein product: CATGKTNTEAFF.

This rearrangement joins TRBV10-3 to TRBJ2-2, with D perhaps matching TRBD1 or TRBD2 (5 bases each). The germline V and J ends were trimmed by 10 bases and 6 bases, with 15 bases remaining between them. Germline V gives CDR1 ENHRY, CDR2 SYGVKD. The CDR3 extends over 13 amino acids. This CDR3 reads CATRGPRAGELFF. As DNA, the CDR3 is TGTGCCACCCGGGGCCCCCGCGCCGGGGAGCTGTTTTTT.

This clonotype has just a few counts. The rearrangement links TRBV12-3 or TRBV12-4 to TRBJ1-6; tentatively, D is TRBD1 (6 bases). CDR3 length equals 14 residues. V was trimmed by 6 bases and J by 5 bases, leaving 11 bases between them. The CDR3 region is CASRGGADNSPLHF. The CDR3, as DNA: TGTGCCAGCAGGGGGGGGGCGGATAATTCACCCCTCCACTTT.

Of note for this clonotype: This may stem from a read error, because a much larger clone lies one nucleotide away. The rearrangement links TRBV12-3 or TRBV12-4 to TRBJ2-1; D possibly corresponds to TRBD1 (5 bases). The CDR3 is 14 residues long. CDR3 loop: CASTDRASYNEPFF. In DNA, the CDR3 is TGTGCCAGCACTGACAGAGCTTCCTACAATGAGCCGTTCTTC.